Below, 7 T cell receptor beta chains from the same sample are listed, as sequenced in a study of graft-versus-host responses after intestinal transplantation (dated by TCRdb to about 2021). No antigen is known for these receptors. Receptor libraries were prepared by the immunoSEQ multiplex PCR assay. The source is immuneACCESS, and TCRdb retained only in-frame sequences with V and J called. Part of the clones is not carried over; for the studies checked, unresolved V genes explain less than half of this, and the remainder is unexplained. Here the sample has approximately 130,000 clones; over 85% occur a single time. The ten largest clonotypes hold about 0.16% of the sample. The intended sense of this specimen's time point label: cells obtained before transplantation from donor or recipient. Sequencing used unstimulated CD4+ T cells sorted from spleen or lymph node cells, obtained before intestinal transplant. These receptors came from a human donor who received an intestinal transplant.

CDR3 coding DNA: TGCGCCAGCAGCTTGGCCCTAGGCGGCGGGGAGCTGTTTTTT. Translated, it gives CASSLALGGGELFF. The chain couples TRBV5-1 to TRBJ2-2; no definite D call. This CDR3 has 14 residues. The germline CDR1 and CDR2 sequences are SGHRS and YFSETQ. V lost 0 bases to trimming and J lost 7 bases, with 10 bases between them.

The chain employs TRBV10-2 and TRBJ2-7; possibly TRBD1 for D (6 bases). Germline loops: CDR1 WSHSY, CDR2 SAAADI. The length of the CDR3 is 14 residues. Trimming removed 5 bases at V and 2 bases at J, with 13 bases between. For the CDR3, the DNA is TGCGCCAGCAGTAAGGGCCAGGGGCCCTACGAGCAGTACTTC. It yields the protein CASSKGQGPYEQYF.

CDR3 nucleotide sequence: TGTGCCAGCAGTCTCGGACAAAGCTATGGCTACACCTTC. Translating gives CASSLGQSYGYTF. The chain has TRBV6-6 and TRBJ1-2; D might be TRBD1 (5 bases). The CDR3 is made up of 13 amino acids. Trimming cost V 5 bases and J 4 bases, with 11 bases left between them. Germline lookup yields CDR1 MNHNY and CDR2 SVGAGI (reference sequence).

This chain links TRBV5-4 with TRBJ1-3; D is unclear. CDR3 length: 16 amino acids. Per the germline V gene, CDR1 is SGHNT and CDR2 is YYREEE (reference sequence). The V and J ends lost 0 bases and 0 bases respectively, with 10 bases between them. CDR3 sequence reads: CASSLGGASSGNTIYF. In DNA form, the CDR3 reads TGTGCCAGCAGCTTGGGGGGTGCGAGCTCTGGAAACACCATATATTTT.

CDR3 sequence reads: CASSLDRVPLNEQFF. The CDR3 DNA sequence: TGCGCCAGCAGCCTCGACAGGGTCCCACTTAATGAGCAGTTCTTC. The chain uses TRBV5-1 and TRBJ2-1, with 7 nucleotides matching TRBD1. The CDR3 runs to 15 residues. V was clipped by 4 bases and J by 7 bases; unmatched bases: 11. The V gene's germline CDR1 is SGHRS and CDR2 YFSETQ.

The CDR3 region has the DNA TGTGCCAGCAGCTTATTTCCGGGACAGTGGGACCAAGCTTTCTTT. This encodes CASSLFPGQWDQAFF. The chain is built from TRBV7-9 and TRBJ1-1; TRBD1 matches 7 bases. Germline CDR1 reads SEHNR; CDR2 reads FQNEAQ (reference sequence). The CDR3 is 15 residues long. The ends lost 2 bases at V and 9 bases at J; junction bases unmatched: 12.

The V gene is TRBV28, the J gene TRBJ1-5; D gene uncertain. The germline V gene has CDR1 MDHEN and CDR2 SYDVKM. Trimming took 5 bases from V and 4 from J, leaving 12 bases between them. CDR3 size: 14 residues. The CDR3 reads CASSPPNGNQPQHF. The CDR3 region has the DNA TGTGCCAGCAGTCCCCCTAATGGTAATCAGCCCCAGCATTTT.